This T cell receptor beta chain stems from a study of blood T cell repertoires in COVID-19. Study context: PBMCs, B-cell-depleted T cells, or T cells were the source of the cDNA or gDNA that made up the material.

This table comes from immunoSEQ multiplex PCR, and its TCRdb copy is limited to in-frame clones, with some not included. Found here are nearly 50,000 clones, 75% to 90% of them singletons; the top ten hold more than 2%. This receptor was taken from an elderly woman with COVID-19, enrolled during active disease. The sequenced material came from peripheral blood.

CDR3: CASSPLEQGKGYTF. In nucleotides, the CDR3 is TGTGCCAGCTCACCACTAGAGCAGGGGAAAGGCTACACCTTC. The chain employs TRBV18 and TRBJ1-2, with a possible D match to TRBD1 (6 bases). The CDR3 sequence is 14 residues long. Germline CDR1 reads KGHSH; CDR2 reads LQKENI. V lost 1 base and J lost 8, with 14 bases in between.